These 15 T cell receptor beta chains were sequenced from one sample in a study of OX40 agonist ivuxolimab in advanced cancers. Here immunoSEQ multiplex PCR was the method, and the copy in TCRdb shows in-frame clones only, minus some. This table has about 70,000 clones, roughly 80% appearing once. Sequenced material: CD4+ or CD8+ T cells sorted from blood, taken in a trial of the OX40 agonist ivuxolimab. The receptors originated from an adult with an advanced solid tumor such as melanoma, head and neck, liver or kidney cancer.

CDR3 DNA: TGTGCCACCAGCAGAGATCCGGGGGCGGGAGATACGCAGTATTTT. The encoded protein is CATSRDPGAGDTQYF. The V gene is TRBV15, the J gene TRBJ2-3; D possibly uses TRBD1 or TRBD2 (6 bases each). V was pared by 0 bases and J by 5 bases, with 12 bases between. CDR1 LNHNV and CDR2 YYDKDF come from the germline V gene (reference sequence). CDR3 length: 15 residues.

This chain links TRBV7-2 with TRBJ2-1; D is undetermined. The CDR3 covers 14 residues. With 4 bases removed from V and 8 bases from J, the gap between germline ends came to 15 bases. CDR1 and CDR2 from the germline V gene are SGHTA and FQGNSA. The CDR3 DNA sequence: TGTGCCAGCAGCTCTCAAGGGTTCACCGATGAGCAGTTCTTC. Its protein product is CASSSQGFTDEQFF.

In its sample, this clone was seen once. The chain employs TRBV6-1 and TRBJ1-1; a possible D gene is TRBD1 (6 bases). The CDR3 contains 12 residues. Deletions cut 6 bases from V and 5 bases from J, with 10 bases between. Germline CDR1 reads MNHNS; CDR2 reads SASEGT. The CDR3 nucleotides read TGTGCCAGCAGGGCAGGGGAAACTGAAGCTTTCTTT. Translated, it gives CASRAGETEAFF.

This clone was recorded only once. The chain is built from TRBV7-2 and TRBJ1-5; TRBD1 agrees at 8 bases. The V segment lost 5 bases and the J segment 6 bases; nucleotides outside the gene matches: 9. This CDR3 comprises 15 residues. Germline V lookup: CDR1 SGHTA, CDR2 FQGNSA. The CDR3 spells CASSQTGGSGQPQHF. In DNA, the CDR3 is TGTGCCAGCAGCCAAACAGGGGGTTCGGGTCAGCCCCAGCATTTT.

The chain is built from TRBV2 and TRBJ2-2; possibly TRBD1 for D (6 bases). Per the germline V gene, CDR1 is SNHLY and CDR2 is FYNNEI. V shed 8 bases and J shed 4 bases, with 14 bases lying between them. This CDR3 has 14 residues. The CDR3 sequence: CASHGLRGTGELFF. The CDR3 nucleotides read TGTGCCAGCCATGGTCTCAGGGGCACCGGGGAGCTGTTTTTT.

The chain recombines TRBV7-2 with TRBJ2-7; 11 bases are a match to TRBD1. In germline, CDR1 is SGHTA, CDR2 FQGNSA. V lost 5 bases and J lost 4; bases outside the gene matches: 7. CDR3 length: 15 residues. The CDR3 DNA follows: TGTGCCAGCAGCCAAGGGGACAGGGGGAAGTACGAGCAGTACTTC. Translation gives CASSQGDRGKYEQYF.

The V and J genes are TRBV5-1 and TRBJ2-5, with 8 bases that match TRBD2. The CDR3 spans 16 residues. Germline V CDR1 and CDR2: SGHRS, YFSETQ. With 1 base clipped from V and 0 bases from J, the junction kept 5 bases outside the gene matches. CDR3 nucleotides: TGCGCCAGCAGCTTGCAAACGGGGGGGCACCAAGAGACCCAGTACTTC. Translated, it gives CASSLQTGGHQETQYF.

This clone has more than one count but fewer than ten. The chain joins TRBV7-3 to TRBJ2-5; 9 bases agree with TRBD1. Trimming at V came to 2 bases and at J to 2 bases, leaving 0 bases not matched to a gene. Germline V lookup: CDR1 SGHTA, CDR2 FQGTGA. The CDR3 contains 14 residues. CDR3 sequence reads: CASSLGQGQETQYF. The CDR3 DNA reads TGTGCCAGCAGCTTAGGACAGGGGCAAGAGACCCAGTACTTC.

This chain uses TRBV7-2 with TRBJ2-7; TRBD1 matches at 9 bases. V shed 5 bases, J shed 2 bases, and the junction held 7 bases outside the gene matches. The CDR3 totals 15 residues. Germline V gene lookup returns CDR1 SGHTA and CDR2 FQGNSA. The CDR3 spells CASSPGTGQTYEQYF. The CDR3, as DNA: TGTGCCAGCAGCCCCGGGACAGGGCAAACCTACGAGCAGTACTTC.

This clone appeared a few times. The chain uses TRBV18 and TRBJ1-3, with D perhaps TRBD1 (6 bases). Deletions cut 3 bases from V and 0 bases from J, with 15 bases between. The CDR3 is 17 amino acids. The germline CDR1 and CDR2 sequences are KGHSH and LQKENI. CDR3 nucleotides: TGTGCCAGCTCACCGGCTAAAACAGGGATCTCTGGAAACACCATATATTTT. Translation gives CASSPAKTGISGNTIYF.

The chain uses TRBV6-5 and TRBJ1-2; TRBD1 is a possible D gene (6 bases). This CDR3 is built from 13 residues. CDR1 is MNHEY and CDR2 is SVGAGI in the germline V gene. Trimming cost V 6 bases and J 2 bases, with 10 bases left between them. The CDR3 DNA reads TGTGCCAGCAGGAACACAGGGAACTATGGCTACACCTTC. The encoded protein is CASRNTGNYGYTF.

The chain has TRBV7-9 and TRBJ1-2; the D gene is possibly TRBD1 (5 bases). The CDR3 has 15 amino acids. Germline CDR1 and CDR2: SEHNR and FQNEAQ (reference sequence). V lost 2 bases to trimming and J lost 0 bases, with 10 bases between them. The CDR3 coding sequence is TGTGCCAGCAGCTTACAGGGCATAGCTAACTATGGCTACACCTTC. This sequence encodes CASSLQGIANYGYTF.

This sequence joins TRBV5-1 and TRBJ2-1, with a possible D match to TRBD1 (6 bases). Germline assignment: CDR1 SGHRS and CDR2 YFSETQ. The V end lost 2 bases, the J end lost 0 bases, and 18 bases lay between the germline ends. There are 18 residues in the CDR3. In DNA, the CDR3 is TGCGCCAGCAGCTTCGATACAGGGAGCTCCCCCTCCTACAATGAGCAGTTCTTC. It codes for CASSFDTGSSPSYNEQFF.

The chain has TRBV6-5 and TRBJ1-1, with D possibly matching TRBD1 (5 bases). The CDR3 length is 15 residues. Trimming left V 0 bases short and J 4 bases short, with 12 bases between. Germline-derived CDR1 and CDR2 are MNHEY and SVGAGI. The CDR3 region has the DNA TGTGCCAGCAGTTACTCGGTTGGGGCAATCACTGAAGCTTTCTTT. This sequence encodes CASSYSVGAITEAFF.

V usage is TRBV10-1 and J usage is TRBJ2-2; D may be TRBD1 (7 bases). V was clipped by 4 bases and J by 5 bases, with 14 bases between them. The CDR3 has 15 amino acids. Per the germline V gene, CDR1 is WNHNN and CDR2 is SYGVQD (reference sequence). CDR3 nucleotide sequence: TGCGCCAGCAGTGTTAACAGGGGAGGAACCGGGGAGCTGTTTTTT. Its protein is CASSVNRGGTGELFF.